This T cell receptor (beta chain) was profiled in a study of T cell responses to AZD1222 COVID-19 vaccine. CDR1 MNHEY and CDR2 SMNVEV come from the germline V gene (reference sequence). The V end was cut by 2 bases, the J end by 4 bases, with 12 bases between. The CDR3 extends over 15 amino acids. Produced via immunoSEQ multiplex PCR; TCRdb's table is partial and in-frame only. Among some 130,000 clones listed, 90% were seen once. V and J are TRBV27 and TRBJ2-1, with D maybe TRBD1 (6 bases). Sequencing was performed on peripheral blood, taken on day 0 of AZD1222 vaccination. The receptor was isolated from an adult in good health. CDR3 residues: CASSLQGLRYNEQFF. DNA of the CDR3: TGTGCCAGCAGTTTACAGGGGCTACGGTACAATGAGCAGTTCTTC.